This TCR beta chain comes out of a study of blood T cell repertoires in COVID-19. Study context: PBMCs, B-cell-depleted T cells, or T cells provided the cDNA or gDNA that made up the material.

TCRdb's copy holds only in-frame clones and misses some; the assay was immunoSEQ multiplex PCR. This table has approximately 46,000 clones, 84% appearing once. V shed 1 base and J 1 base; nucleotides not matched to a gene: 3. Per the germline V gene, CDR1 is LGHDT and CDR2 is YNNKEL (reference sequence). The CDR3 has 15 amino acids. This receptor was taken from a human donor in a cohort sampled during active COVID-19. The rearrangement links TRBV3-1 (or the pseudogene TRBV3-2) to TRBJ2-7, with TRBD2 matching 8 bases. The sample consisted of peripheral blood. This CDR3 is CASSQGAGASYEQYF. The DNA of the CDR3 is TGTGCCAGCAGCCAAGGAGCGGGAGCGTCCTACGAGCAGTACTTC.